This is a list of T cell receptor beta chains from one sample in a study of blood T cells in healthy people across ages. A single record per CDR3 protein comes from TCRdb applying MiXCR to the 5' RACE reads. The repertoire holds some 760,000 distinct CDR3 sequences, with about 25% as singletons. This sample also belongs to another study, concerning T cells of mothers and their children.

Sequencing input: blood. The receptor source for this set is a boy aged 10-17 years in good health. CDR3s include the opening cysteine and the closing phenylalanine or tryptophan. Expanded clones are given a class, and other clones once, few, many or no size at all.

CDR3 length,V gene,clone size,CDR3 protein
15,TRBV9,.,CASSGSGGSYNEQFF
15,TRBV9,.,CASSPHMRGPYEQYF
15,TRBV20-1,.,CSADGTSGPGNEQFF
16,TRBV29-1,.,CTVDRPGTDLQETQYF
14,TRBV2,few,CASSEFGTGYGYTF
14,TRBV7-8,few,CASSPRVGAYEQYF
13,TRBV6-6,.,CASTQGAGETQYF
13,TRBV27,.,CASSERLRNEQFF
14,TRBV20-1,.,CSAERQGNYNEQFF
15,TRBV12-5,.,CASGPGGLRYNEQFF
15,TRBV20-1,.,CSARDVTPDTDEQYF
14,TRBV20-1,few,CSASRQGTAYGYTF
14,TRBV7-3,.,CASSPTSGTDTQYF
13,TRBV10-3,.,CAISEGTATEAFF
13,TRBV3-1,many,CASSQVGTGELFF
14,TRBV2,few,CASRPGLGVNEQFF
17,TRBV6-2/TRBV6-3,few,CASSSLTSGRGYNEQFF
13,TRBV27,few,CASSFYGADTQYF
17,TRBV28,many,CASSLWPGTSSKNIQYF
17,TRBV18,few,CASSPSTDRANTGELFF
14,TRBV13,few,CASSGPAGVEEQYF
16,TRBV7-9,.,CASSPGLAGAADTQYF
11,TRBV20-1,few,CSARRGDEQFF
13,TRBV5-1,.,CASSIREGTEAFF
15,TRBV3-1,.,CASSQVEGAKNIQYF
15,TRBV7-9,.,CASSYGTSSTDEQFF
17,TRBV9,.,CASSVTPLAGPSNEQYF